These T cell receptor beta chains were read from a single sample in a study of cytomegalovirus exposure and HLA in healthy donors. Libraries were prepared by immunoSEQ multiplex PCR; TCRdb keeps only in-frame clonotypes and omits some of them. The table includes around 280,000 clones, approximately 90% detected once. Sequenced input: PBMCs. The receptors stem from a young woman in good health and CMV-seronegative. The CDR3 runs from the conserved cysteine through the conserved F or W. D genes are given only for firm matches. Clone size is given for some rows only: seen once, a few or many times, or a class if the clone is expanded.

clone_size,j_call,d_call,v_call,cdr3_length,cdr3_aa,cdr3_nt
.,TRBJ1-4,.,TRBV19,18,CASSIGWRRGRFNEKLFF,TGTGCCAGTAGTATCGGGTGGAGACGGGGGAGGTTTAATGAAAAACTGTTTTTT
.,TRBJ1-2,TRBD1,TRBV6-1,12,CASVGQARGYTF,TGTGCCAGCGTGGGACAGGCCCGCGGCTACACCTTC
.,TRBJ1-6,TRBD1,TRBV10-3,15,CATLQGAAINSPLHF,TGTGCCACTTTGCAGGGGGCAGCGATAAATTCACCCCTCCACTTT
.,TRBJ2-3,.,TRBV5-1,14,CASSLLALTDTQYF,TGCGCCAGCAGCCTACTCGCCCTCACAGATACGCAGTATTTT
.,TRBJ1-1,.,TRBV27,14,CASSLIQGNTEAFF,TGTGCCAGCAGTTTAATACAGGGGAACACTGAAGCTTTCTTT
.,TRBJ1-2,TRBD1,TRBV19,14,CASSTGTVDYGYTF,TGTGCCAGTAGTACCGGGACAGTGGACTATGGCTACACCTTC
.,TRBJ2-3,.,TRBV7-9,13,CASSPPYPVTQYF,TGTGCCAGCAGTCCTCCCTACCCTGTGACGCAGTATTTT
.,TRBJ1-6,.,TRBV9,14,CASSVAYGNSPLHF,TGTGCCAGCAGCGTAGCCTACGGTAATTCACCCCTCCACTTT
.,TRBJ2-5,TRBD1,TRBV11-3,16,CASRTDGQGSVETQYF,TGTGCCAGCAGGACGGACGGACAGGGTAGCGTTGAGACCCAGTACTTC
.,TRBJ2-7,TRBD2,TRBV10-3,14,CANGRGDSSSEQYF,TGTGCCAACGGGAGGGGGGACTCGTCGTCTGAGCAGTACTTC
once,TRBJ1-3,TRBD1,TRBV15,19,CATSPGATGGLFSGNTIYF,TGTGCCACCAGCCCTGGGGCGACAGGGGGCCTATTCTCTGGAAACACCATATATTTT